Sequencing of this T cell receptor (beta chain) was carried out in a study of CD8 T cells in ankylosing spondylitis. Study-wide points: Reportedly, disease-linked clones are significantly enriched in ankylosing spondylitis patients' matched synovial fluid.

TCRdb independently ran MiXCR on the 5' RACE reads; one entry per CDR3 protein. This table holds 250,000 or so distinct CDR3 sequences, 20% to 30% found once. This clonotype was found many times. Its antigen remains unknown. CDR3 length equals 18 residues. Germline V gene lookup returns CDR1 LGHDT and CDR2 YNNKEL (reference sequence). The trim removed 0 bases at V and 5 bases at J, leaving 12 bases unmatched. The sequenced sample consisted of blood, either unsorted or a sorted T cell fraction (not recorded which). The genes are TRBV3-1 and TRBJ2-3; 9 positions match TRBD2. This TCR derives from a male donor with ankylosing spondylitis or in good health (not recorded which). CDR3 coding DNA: TGTGCCAGCAGCCAAGATGGCGGGAGCGGGGGGCCTCGAGATACGCAGTATTTT. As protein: CASSQDGGSGGPRDTQYF.